This T cell receptor beta chain was identified in a study of CD8 T cells in ankylosing spondylitis. Trimming cost V 0 bases and J 4 bases, with 12 bases left between them. The germline V gene has CDR1 DFQATT and CDR2 SNEGSKA (reference sequence). The CDR3 is made up of 15 amino acids. Findings and caveats of the study: Matched synovial fluid from ankylosing spondylitis patients was reported to be enriched for disease-linked clones. Previously reported in reactive arthritis synovial fluid and blood were some of the motif variants.

Making use of molecular barcodes, quantitative 5'-RACE generated TCR beta libraries. Via MiXCR, TCRdb re-called the 5' RACE reads, giving one row per CDR3 protein. The top ten clones hold around 4.5% of a sample with 150,000 to 200,000 distinct CDR3 sequences, approximately 18% of them seen once. In its sample, this clonotype was seen many times. Its cognate antigen is unknown. The chain links TRBV20-1 to TRBJ2-2; D is unclear. This TCR derives from a male donor under 30 with ankylosing spondylitis or in good health (not recorded which). Sequencing was performed on blood, either unsorted or a sorted T cell fraction (not recorded which). The DNA of the CDR3 is TGCAGTGCTAGAGATCTCAGTAAGGGCACCGGGGAGCTGTTTTTT. Protein sequence: CSARDLSKGTGELFF.